The subject of this entry is one TCR beta chain. The antigen remains unidentified. Germline V gives CDR1 MNHNS, CDR2 SASEGT. The trim removed 8 bases at V and 1 base at J, leaving 1 base unmatched. The CDR3 has 12 residues. PCR employed 60 Vbeta and 13 Jbeta primers. Sequenced by immunoSEQ multiplex PCR; TCRdb stores in-frame clones only, minus some. The data show approximately 79,000 clones, around 79% seen once. The source of the sample is a study of cytomegalovirus exposure and HLA in healthy donors. Study-level background: Genotyping showed roughly 77% of over 350 donors falling in the Caucasian-associated ancestry cluster. Study outcomes and limitations: A link between a missense DCLRE1C variant and TCR beta V- and J-gene trimming emerged from a later analysis. Versus the roughly 700-donor mean, an Asian-associated ancestry cluster reportedly showed fewer N-insertions in a later analysis.

These donors counted as nominally healthy when sampled, but unrecorded immune exposures were likely. The receptor was isolated from a man between 35 and 55 years old in good health and CMV-seronegative. Sequences were obtained from PBMCs. The rearrangement joins TRBV6-1 to TRBJ2-5, with 7 bases matching TRBD2. CDR3 region: CASVAGQETQYF. The CDR3 DNA follows: TGTGCCAGCGTAGCGGGCCAAGAGACCCAGTACTTC.